A selection of T cell receptor beta chains follows, all from one sample in a study of response to subunit inactivated influenza vaccine. TCRdb reprocessed the RT-PCR reads with MiXCR, giving one entry per CDR3 protein. The sample comprises fewer than 700,000 distinct CDR3 sequences, approximately 12% of which are singletons, and over 10% rests with the top ten. This specimen was PBMCs from blood, taken more than 35 days after vaccination. The source of these receptors is a man between 45 and 60 years old who received an inactivated influenza vaccine. The CDR3 runs from the conserved cysteine through the conserved F or W.

J: TRBJ2-2; length: 14; V: TRBV4-1; CDR3: CASSQEWPVGELFF
J: TRBJ2-7; length: 15; V: TRBV7-8; CDR3: CASSLVQGPSYEQYF
J: TRBJ2-7; length: 17; V: TRBV4-1; CDR3: CASSQSPSGQNGYEQYF
J: TRBJ2-7; length: 16; V: TRBV7-9; CDR3: CASSDYASGSSYEQYF
J: TRBJ2-7; length: 14; V: TRBV7-9; CDR3: CASSLPARSGEQYF
J: TRBJ2-3; length: 14; V: TRBV20-1; CDR3: CSASPRAMGNTQYF
J: TRBJ1-2; length: 14; V: TRBV5-1; CDR3: CASSLGGANDGYTF
J: TRBJ2-1; length: 13; V: TRBV4-3; CDR3: CASSQDFWNEQFF
J: TRBJ2-3; length: 14; V: TRBV2; CDR3: CASCRGSSTDTQYF
J: TRBJ2-5; length: 17; V: TRBV24-1; CDR3: CATSDPVSPDSQETQYF
J: TRBJ1-2; length: 14; V: TRBV6-5; CDR3: CASSYSRDSYGYTF
J: TRBJ2-4; length: 18; V: TRBV11-2; CDR3: CASSPRDRGSLAKNIQYF
J: TRBJ1-2; length: 14; V: TRBV6-2/TRBV6-3; CDR3: CASSYKTGGYGYTF
J: TRBJ1-4; length: 13; V: TRBV20-1; CDR3: CSARDPSLKELFF
J: TRBJ2-1; length: 14; V: TRBV7-9; CDR3: CASEGEGFYNEQFF
J: TRBJ1-1; length: 14; V: TRBV10-3; CDR3: CAISRQGPNTEAFF
J: TRBJ2-2; length: 15; V: TRBV20-1; CDR3: CSALTSGRNTGELFF
J: TRBJ2-5; length: 15; V: TRBV6-5; CDR3: CASSYSTGLKETQYF
J: TRBJ2-3; length: 14; V: TRBV20-1; CDR3: CSAQAGASTDTQYF
J: TRBJ2-3; length: 14; V: TRBV24-1; CDR3: CATSDRTNTDTQYF
J: TRBJ2-5; length: 13; V: TRBV5-5; CDR3: CASSLLYGETQYF
J: TRBJ1-5; length: 13; V: TRBV15; CDR3: CATSSGAHQPQHF
J: TRBJ2-7; length: 18; V: TRBV6-2/TRBV6-3; CDR3: CASSYSRNPDSLSYEQYF
J: TRBJ2-3; length: 12; V: TRBV5-6; CDR3: CASSFRADTQYF
J: TRBJ2-7; length: 16; V: TRBV10-3; CDR3: CAISGGQPNPLYEQYF
J: TRBJ2-7; length: 13; V: TRBV20-1; CDR3: CSAESGSTYEQYF
J: TRBJ2-5; length: 14; V: TRBV6-1; CDR3: CATGQGGFQETQYF
J: TRBJ2-5; length: 12; V: TRBV9; CDR3: CVFDSAGETQYF
J: TRBJ2-2; length: 16; V: TRBV5-6; CDR3: CASSLERQGDTGELFF
J: TRBJ2-2; length: 16; V: TRBV6-5; CDR3: CASSYSKQGNTGELFF
J: TRBJ1-2; length: 13; V: TRBV5-1; CDR3: CASSLEQVGGYTF